These 29 T cell receptor beta chains were sequenced from one sample in a study of blood T cells in healthy people across ages. Primed by a sample-barcoded 5' primer and a J-beta primer mix, a second PCR proceeded for about 7 to 11 cycles. MiXCR, applied by TCRdb to the 5' RACE reads, yields one record per CDR3 protein. Found here are some 760,000 distinct CDR3 sequences, more than 20% of them singletons; the top ten hold 9.4%. The sample was also linked to a second study, of T cells of mothers and their children.

Sequenced input: blood. The receptor source for this set is a boy aged 5-17 years in good health.

This chain links TRBV20-1 with TRBJ2-5, with TRBD2 identical over 8 bases. The CDR3 length is 13 residues. Germline trimming cut 5 bases from V and 3 bases from J; bases unmatched to any gene: 5. Germline V gene data show CDR1 as DFQATT and CDR2 as SNEGSKA (reference sequence). The DNA of the CDR3 is TGCAGTGCTCCCCTAGCGGGTAAAGAGACCCAGTACTTC. This gives the protein CSAPLAGKETQYF.

This clonotype was counted a single time. This chain links TRBV20-1 with TRBJ1-4, with 11 bases that match TRBD1. The germline gives CDR1 DFQATT, CDR2 SNEGSKA (reference sequence). The CDR3 is 16 residues long. Trimming at V came to 4 bases and at J to 1 base, leaving 5 bases not matched to a gene. The CDR3 is CSAKKDRGLTNEKLFF. The CDR3 coding sequence is TGCAGTGCTAAGAAGGACAGGGGGCTAACTAATGAAAAACTGTTTTTT.

V is TRBV12-3 or TRBV12-4 and J is TRBJ2-7; D unclear. V dropped 8 bases and J dropped 3 bases, with 14 bases sitting between them. The CDR3 runs to 13 residues. The CDR3 protein is CASGDEVVYEQYF. As DNA, the CDR3 is TGTGCCAGCGGGGATGAGGTGGTCTACGAGCAGTACTTC.

The chain combines TRBV6-2 or TRBV6-3 with TRBJ2-1, with 7 nucleotides matching TRBD2. This CDR3 has 14 amino acids. CDR1 is MNHEY, CDR2 SVGEGT, per germline. The V gene end was trimmed by 7 bases and the J gene end by 9 bases; junction bases not matched to a gene: 12. The CDR3 here is CASILNFWGGEQFF. DNA of the CDR3: TGTGCCAGCATCCTAAACTTTTGGGGGGGTGAGCAGTTCTTC.

The chain is built from TRBV29-1 and TRBJ2-1, with 9 positions matching TRBD2. The CDR3 extends over 13 amino acids. Germline CDR1 and CDR2: SQVTM and ANQGSEA. The CDR3 loop reads CSGTGTSFHEQFF. CDR3 nucleotide sequence: TGCAGTGGGACCGGGACTAGCTTCCATGAGCAGTTCTTC.

This clonotype was seen a few times. This chain connects TRBV4-1 to TRBJ2-5; D tentatively reads TRBD1 or TRBD2 (6 bases each). The end of the DNA fits TRBJ2-1 better, so the J call may be wrong. CDR3 size: 14 residues. CDR1 is MGHRA and CDR2 is YSYEKL in the germline V gene. The CDR3 reads CASSQELGGDEQFF. CDR3 nucleotide sequence: TGCGCCAGCAGCCAAGAGCTCGGGGGCGATGAGCAGTTCTTC.

This clonotype was seen more than once but under ten times. This CDR3 reads CASKTTVNTEAFF. CDR3 DNA: TGTGCCAGCAAGACGACTGTGAACACTGAAGCTTTCTTT. The chain combines TRBV7-2 with TRBJ1-1; no reliable D call. CDR1 SGHTA and CDR2 FQGNSA come from the germline V gene. CDR3 length: 13 amino acids. V dropped 7 bases and J dropped 0 bases, with 9 bases sitting between them.

The rearrangement joins TRBV6-6 to TRBJ2-7; weak D call: TRBD1 (5 bases). The CDR3 is made up of 14 amino acids. CDR1 and CDR2 from the germline V gene are MNHNY and SVGAGI (reference sequence). Trimming pared 0 bases from V and 3 bases from J, leaving 9 bases between. For the CDR3, the DNA is TGTGCCAGCAGTTACTCATTAGGGGACTACGAGCAGTACTTC. Encoded protein: CASSYSLGDYEQYF.

J is TRBJ2-5 and V is TRBV29-1; possibly TRBD2 for D (5 bases). CDR3 length: 18 amino acids. Per the germline V gene, CDR1 is SQVTM and CDR2 is ANQGSEA. V lost 4 bases and J 6 bases, leaving 30 bases between the germline ends. CDR3 DNA sequence: TGCAGCGTTGTCTCCGGGAACACCCTAGAGAGGCTGCTGAAGACCCAGTACTTC. It codes for CSVVSGNTLERLLKTQYF. Supplemented by reference TRBV29-1 and TRBJ2-5, the full variable domain reads SAVISQKPSRDICQRGTSLTIQCQVDSQVTMMFWYRQQPGQSLTLIATANQGSEATYESGFVIDKFPISRPNLTFSTLTVSNMSPEDSSIYLCSVVSGNTLERLLKTQYFGPGTRLLVL.

This clonotype has only a few counts. V is TRBV29-1 and J is TRBJ2-5; a possible D gene is TRBD2 (6 bases). Gene TRBJ2-1 matches the end of the DNA better, so the J call may be wrong. The CDR3 is made up of 14 amino acids. The germline V gene has CDR1 SQVTM and CDR2 ANQGSEA. The CDR3: CSVENRDFDNEQFF. In DNA, the CDR3 is TGCAGCGTTGAAAACCGGGACTTCGACAATGAGCAGTTCTTC.

This clonotype was seen a few times. The V and J genes are TRBV7-9 and TRBJ2-1; 12 bases are a match to TRBD2. CDR3 size: 17 residues. V was pared by 5 bases and J by 7 bases, with 12 bases of the junction left unmatched. Germline CDR1 is SEHNR and CDR2 is FQNEAQ (reference sequence). For the CDR3, the DNA is TGTGCCAGCAGCCGAGGGGTTGTTGGGACTAGCGGGAATGAGCAGTTCTTC. This encodes CASSRGVVGTSGNEQFF.

This clonotype was seen more than once but under ten times. This chain connects TRBV3-1 to TRBJ2-7; D gene unclear. This CDR3 spans 16 amino acids. Germline CDR1 LGHDT, CDR2 YNNKEL (reference sequence). The ends were cut back, 4 bases at V and 6 bases at J, with 22 bases in the middle. This CDR3 reads CASSLHHIQTWGEQYF. CDR3 sequence (DNA): TGTGCCAGCAGCCTACACCATATCCAAACCTGGGGCGAGCAGTACTTC.

This clonotype turned up a few times. The chain recombines TRBV7-2 with TRBJ2-5, with 8 bases matching TRBD1. The J call is uncertain, as TRBJ2-7 better fits the DNA end. Looked up from germline, CDR1 is SGHTA and CDR2 is FQGNSA. This CDR3 region has 16 residues. The DNA of the CDR3 is TGTGCCAGCAGCTTACTGGGACAGGCCAACTCCTACGAGCAGTACTTC. Protein: CASSLLGQANSYEQYF.

V and J are TRBV9 and TRBJ2-1, with D perhaps TRBD2 (6 bases). V was trimmed by 0 bases and J by 6 bases, leaving 13 bases between them. From germline, CDR1 is SGDLS and CDR2 YYNGEE. This CDR3 has 15 residues. CDR3 bases: TGTGCCAGCAGCGTAGATGTTCGGGGAGGCAATGAGCAGTTCTTC. It specifies CASSVDVRGGNEQFF.

V usage is TRBV25-1 and J usage is TRBJ1-2; D not resolved. V was cut by 7 bases and J by 8 bases, with 17 bases left in between. The CDR3 has 13 amino acids. CDR1 and CDR2 from the germline V gene are MGHDK and SYGVNS. The CDR3 sequence is CASTLTGVGGYTF. The DNA for the CDR3 is TGTGCCAGCACCCTGACTGGAGTAGGCGGCTACACCTTC.

This clonotype was seen more than once but under ten times. CDR3 sequence: CSARDVSGRGGSGELFF. The CDR3, as DNA: TGCAGTGCTAGAGATGTCAGCGGCAGGGGGGGATCCGGGGAGCTGTTTTTT. J is TRBJ2-2 and V is TRBV20-1; D may be TRBD1 or TRBD2 (7 bases each). Trimming removed 0 bases at V and 6 bases at J, with 20 bases between. Germline CDR1 and CDR2: DFQATT and SNEGSKA (reference sequence). The CDR3 runs to 17 residues.

This clonotype was recorded a few times. The junction shows a germline mismatch at one end, possibly a read error. This chain connects TRBV12-3 or TRBV12-4 to TRBJ2-2; D possibly uses TRBD1 or TRBD2 (5 bases each). This CDR3 region has 16 residues. CDR3 in amino acids: CAGSTGTGLSTGELFF. The CDR3 region has the DNA TGTGCCGGCAGTACCGGGACCGGGTTGAGCACCGGGGAGCTGTTTTTT.

Regarding this clonotype: No conserved phenylalanine or tryptophan is present at the end of the CDR3, so a read error is the likely explanation. V gene TRBV28 combines with J gene TRBJ2-2; 8 nucleotides align to TRBD1. Losses at the gene ends were 6 bases for V and 7 bases for J; bases not matched to a gene: 13. The length of the CDR3 is 16 residues. Germline V gene sequence: CDR1 MDHEN, CDR2 SYDVKM. CDR3 sequence (DNA): TGTGCCAGCAGCCTACAAGGACAGGGTTCGGGCGGGGAGCTGTTTTCT. Amino acids: CASSLQGQGSGGELFS.

The chain recombines TRBV7-2 with TRBJ2-6; tentatively, D is TRBD2 (5 bases). This CDR3 is built from 14 residues. V was trimmed by 0 bases and J by 15 bases, leaving 15 bases between them. Germline values: CDR1 SGHTA, CDR2 FQGNSA. DNA for the CDR3: TGTGCCAGCAGCTTAGCTCTTTTGGGGAGTGCCCTGACTTTC. Its protein is CASSLALLGSALTF.

The V and J genes are TRBV27 and TRBJ2-7, with a weak D call TRBD1 (5 bases). Germline CDR1 MNHEY, CDR2 SMNVEV (reference sequence). The CDR3 is made up of 18 amino acids. The V end lost 10 bases, the J end lost 0 bases, and 28 bases lay between the germline ends. CDR3 sequence (DNA): TGTGCCAATAGACTCCTAGGGCAGGGCAGGCCCTCCTCCTACGAGCAGTACTTC. This gives the protein CANRLLGQGRPSSYEQYF.

The CDR3 region is CASSPGQGRGYTF. CDR3 in DNA: TGTGCCAGCAGCCCGGGACAGGGCAGGGGCTACACCTTC. The V call is TRBV12-3 or TRBV12-4, the J call TRBJ1-2; 9 bases match TRBD1. There are 13 residues in the CDR3. The junction had 7 bases not matched to a gene; V was cut back by 6 bases and J by 8 bases.

Notes on this clonotype: A junction boundary mismatches the germline segment, possibly from a read error. The chain recombines TRBV7-7 with TRBJ2-5; D unclear. CDR1 and CDR2 from the germline V gene are SSHAT and FNYEAQ (reference sequence). The CDR3 consists of 14 residues. The CDR3, as DNA: TGTGCTAGCAGCTTATTACCAGAGCAAGAGACCCAGTACTTC. Amino acids: CASSLLPEQETQYF.

Only a few counts were recorded for this clonotype. The chain uses TRBV5-1 and TRBJ2-3; the D is unclear. Trimming cost V 2 bases and J 2 bases, with 12 bases left between them. The CDR3 runs 15 residues. Per germline, CDR1 SGHRS and CDR2 YFSETQ. CDR3 in amino acids: CASSLKIPFTDTQYF. In DNA, the CDR3 is TGCGCCAGCAGCTTAAAAATACCCTTCACAGATACGCAGTATTTT.

The chain links TRBV10-3 to TRBJ1-3; D gene ambiguous. CDR3 length: 16 amino acids. From germline, CDR1 is ENHRY and CDR2 SYGVKD. V lost 0 bases and J lost 0, with 9 bases in between. DNA for the CDR3: TGTGCCATCAGTGAGTCTATAGGACGCTCTGGAAACACCATATATTTT. Encoded protein: CAISESIGRSGNTIYF.

V usage is TRBV28 and J usage is TRBJ2-6; the match to TRBD1 covers 7 bases. CDR1 and CDR2 from the germline V gene are MDHEN and SYDVKM. The V gene end was trimmed by 6 bases and the J gene end by 0 bases; junction bases not matched to a gene: 14. The CDR3 runs to 19 residues. CDR3 residues: CASSPPWGQTYSGANVLTF. As DNA, the CDR3 is TGTGCCAGCAGCCCCCCGTGGGGACAGACTTACTCTGGGGCCAACGTCCTGACTTTC.

This clonotype has just a few counts. The chain joins TRBV3-1 to TRBJ2-7; D is uncertain. The CDR3 consists of 11 residues. Trimming took off 2 bases at V and 5 bases at J, with 4 bases between the two ends. In germline, CDR1 is LGHDT, CDR2 YNNKEL (reference sequence). The CDR3 DNA reads as TGTGCCAGCAGCCAATTACACGAGCAGTACTTC. It is translated as CASSQLHEQYF.

The V gene is TRBV29-1, the J gene TRBJ2-5; D may correspond to TRBD1 or TRBD2 (5 bases each). The J call could be wrong; TRBJ2-1 is a better fit for the DNA end. Germline V gives CDR1 SQVTM, CDR2 ANQGSEA. The CDR3 sequence is 14 residues long. CDR3 region: CSVEGGATYNEQFF. Here the CDR3 DNA reads TGCAGCGTTGAAGGAGGGGCGACCTACAATGAGCAGTTCTTC.

The CDR3 protein is CASSLPGTTQETQYF. CDR3 nucleotide sequence: TGTGCCAGCAGCTTACCCGGGACTACCCAAGAGACCCAGTACTTC. The rearrangement links TRBV6-6 to TRBJ2-5, with 7 bases identical to TRBD2. Trimming at V came to 6 bases and at J to 1 base, leaving 8 bases not matched to a gene. CDR1 and CDR2 (germline): MNHNY, SVGAGI (reference sequence). The CDR3 spans 15 residues.

CDR3 in DNA: TGTGCCAGCAGTTGGGGTCGCAGGACTAAAGCTTTCTTT. Amino acids: CASSWGRRTKAFF. The chain couples TRBV27 to TRBJ1-1; D ambiguous. This CDR3 is built from 13 residues. Germline V lookup: CDR1 MNHEY, CDR2 SMNVEV (reference sequence). The V end lost 4 bases, the J end lost 9 bases, and 15 bases lay between the germline ends.